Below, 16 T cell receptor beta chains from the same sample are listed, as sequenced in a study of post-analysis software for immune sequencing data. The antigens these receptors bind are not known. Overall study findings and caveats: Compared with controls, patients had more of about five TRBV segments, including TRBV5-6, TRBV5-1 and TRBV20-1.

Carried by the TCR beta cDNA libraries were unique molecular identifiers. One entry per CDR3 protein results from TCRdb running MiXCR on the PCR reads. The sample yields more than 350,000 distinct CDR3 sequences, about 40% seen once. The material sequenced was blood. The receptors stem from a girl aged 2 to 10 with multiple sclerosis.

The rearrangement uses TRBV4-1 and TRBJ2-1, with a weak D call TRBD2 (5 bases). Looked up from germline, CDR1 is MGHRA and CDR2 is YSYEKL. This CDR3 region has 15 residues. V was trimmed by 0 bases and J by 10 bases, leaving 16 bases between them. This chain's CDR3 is CASSQDWLLGGEQFF. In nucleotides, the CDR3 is TGCGCCAGCAGCCAAGATTGGTTACTAGGCGGCGAGCAGTTCTTC.

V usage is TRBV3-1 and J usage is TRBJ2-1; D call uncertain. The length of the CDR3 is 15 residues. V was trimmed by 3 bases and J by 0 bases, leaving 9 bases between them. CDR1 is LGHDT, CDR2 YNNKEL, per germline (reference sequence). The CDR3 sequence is CASSHPQSSYNEQFF. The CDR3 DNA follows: TGTGCCAGCAGCCATCCGCAAAGCTCCTACAATGAGCAGTTCTTC.

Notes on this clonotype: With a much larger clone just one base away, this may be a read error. The CDR3 loop reads CASSSLTSGTFRGINEQFF. CDR3 DNA sequence: TGTGCCAGCAGCTCTCTCACTAGCGGGACCTTCCGGGGGATCAATGAGCAGTTCTTC. The chain links TRBV7-9 to TRBJ2-1; TRBD2 agrees at 10 bases. Germline CDR1 reads SEHNR; CDR2 reads FQNEAQ (reference sequence). The CDR3 loop spans 19 amino acids. J was trimmed by 6 bases and V by 4 bases; bases with no gene match: 18.

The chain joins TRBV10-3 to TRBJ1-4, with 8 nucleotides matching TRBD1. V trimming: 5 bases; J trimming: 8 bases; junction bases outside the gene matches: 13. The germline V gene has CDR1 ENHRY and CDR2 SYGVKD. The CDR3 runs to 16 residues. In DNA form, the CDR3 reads TGTGCCATCAGTCCCACAGGGGGTGTTAATGGGGAAAAACTGTTTTTT. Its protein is CAISPTGGVNGEKLFF.

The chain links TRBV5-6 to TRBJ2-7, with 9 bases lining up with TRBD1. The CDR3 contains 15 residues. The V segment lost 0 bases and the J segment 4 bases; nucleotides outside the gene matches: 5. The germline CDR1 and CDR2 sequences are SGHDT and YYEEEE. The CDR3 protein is CASSLDRGQGYEQYF. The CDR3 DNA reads TGTGCCAGCAGCTTGGATCGGGGACAGGGTTACGAGCAGTACTTC.

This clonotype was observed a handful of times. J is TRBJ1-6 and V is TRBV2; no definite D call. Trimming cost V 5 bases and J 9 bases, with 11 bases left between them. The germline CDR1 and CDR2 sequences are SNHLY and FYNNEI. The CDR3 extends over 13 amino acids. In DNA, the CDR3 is TGTGCCAGCAGTACGCAGGATGGTTCACCCCTCCACTTT. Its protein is CASSTQDGSPLHF.

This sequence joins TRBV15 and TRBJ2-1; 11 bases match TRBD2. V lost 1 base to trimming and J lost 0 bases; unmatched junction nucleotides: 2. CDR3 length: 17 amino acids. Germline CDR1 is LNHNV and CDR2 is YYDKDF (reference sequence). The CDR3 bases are TGTGCCACCAGCAGAGTTACTAGCGGGAGCTCCTACAATGAGCAGTTCTTC. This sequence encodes CATSRVTSGSSYNEQFF.

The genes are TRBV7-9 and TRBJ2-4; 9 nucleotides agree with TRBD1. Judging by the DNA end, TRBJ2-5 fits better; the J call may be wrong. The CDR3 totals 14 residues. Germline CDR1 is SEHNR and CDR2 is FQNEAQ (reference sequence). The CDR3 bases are TGTGCCAGCATGCGGACAGGGGAGGGTAAGACCCAGTACTTC. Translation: CASMRTGEGKTQYF.

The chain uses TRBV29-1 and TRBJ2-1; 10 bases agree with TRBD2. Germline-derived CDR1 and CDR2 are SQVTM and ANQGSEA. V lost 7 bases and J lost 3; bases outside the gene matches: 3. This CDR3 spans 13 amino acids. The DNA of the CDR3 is TGCAGCGGAACTAGCGGGGTCTACAATGAGCAGTTCTTC. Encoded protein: CSGTSGVYNEQFF.

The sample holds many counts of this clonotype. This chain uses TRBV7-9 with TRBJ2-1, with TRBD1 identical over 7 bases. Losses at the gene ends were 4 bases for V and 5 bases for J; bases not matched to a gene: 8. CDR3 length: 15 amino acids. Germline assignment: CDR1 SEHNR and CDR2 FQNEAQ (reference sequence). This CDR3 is CASSSPTGSDNEQFF. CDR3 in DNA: TGTGCCAGCAGCTCCCCGACAGGGTCGGACAATGAGCAGTTCTTC.

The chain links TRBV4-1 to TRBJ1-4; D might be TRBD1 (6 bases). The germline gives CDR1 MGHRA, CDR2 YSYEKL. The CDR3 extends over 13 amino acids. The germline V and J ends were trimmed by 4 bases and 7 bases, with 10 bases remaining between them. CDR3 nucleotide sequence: TGCGCCAGCAGCCCTGGGGGCCGTGAAAAACTGTTTTTT. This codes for CASSPGGREKLFF.

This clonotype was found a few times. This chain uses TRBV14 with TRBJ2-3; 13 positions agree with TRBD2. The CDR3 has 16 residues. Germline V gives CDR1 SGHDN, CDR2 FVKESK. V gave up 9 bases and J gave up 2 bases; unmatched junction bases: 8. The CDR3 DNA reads TGTGCCAGTACTAGCGGGAGGGCCGTCTTCACAGATACGCAGTATTTT. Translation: CASTSGRAVFTDTQYF.

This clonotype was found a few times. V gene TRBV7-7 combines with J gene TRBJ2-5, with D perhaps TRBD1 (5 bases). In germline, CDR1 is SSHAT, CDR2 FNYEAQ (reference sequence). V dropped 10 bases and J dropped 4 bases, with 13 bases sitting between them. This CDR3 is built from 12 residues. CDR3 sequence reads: CATSRVGETQYF. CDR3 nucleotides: TGTGCCACCTCCAGGGTGGGAGAGACCCAGTACTTC.

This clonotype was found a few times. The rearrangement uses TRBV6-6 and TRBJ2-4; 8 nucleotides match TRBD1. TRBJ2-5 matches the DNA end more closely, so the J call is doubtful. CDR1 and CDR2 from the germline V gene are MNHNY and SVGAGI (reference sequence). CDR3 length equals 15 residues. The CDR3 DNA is TGTGCCAGCAGTGGATGGTTGGACAGGGAAGAGACCCAGTACTTC. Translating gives CASSGWLDREETQYF.

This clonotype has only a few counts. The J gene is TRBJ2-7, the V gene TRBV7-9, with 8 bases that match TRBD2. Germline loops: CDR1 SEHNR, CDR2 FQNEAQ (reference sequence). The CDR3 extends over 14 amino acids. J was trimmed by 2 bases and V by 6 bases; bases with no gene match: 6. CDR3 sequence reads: CASRPLADPYEQYF. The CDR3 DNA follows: TGTGCCAGCAGACCACTAGCGGACCCCTACGAGCAGTACTTC.

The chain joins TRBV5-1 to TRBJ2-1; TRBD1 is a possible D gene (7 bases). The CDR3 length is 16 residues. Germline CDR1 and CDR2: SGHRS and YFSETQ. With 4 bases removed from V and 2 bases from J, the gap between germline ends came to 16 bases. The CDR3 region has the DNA TGCGCCAGCAGCCTGGAGACAGGGACTCCCTACAATGAGCAGTTCTTC. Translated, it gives CASSLETGTPYNEQFF. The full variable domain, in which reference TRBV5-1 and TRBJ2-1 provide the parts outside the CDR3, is KAGVTQTPRYLIKTRGQQVTLSCSPISGHRSVSWYQQTPGQGLQFLFEYFSETQRNKGNFPGRFSGRQFSNSRSEMNVSTLELGDSALYLCASSLETGTPYNEQFFGPGTRLTVL.